This T cell receptor beta chain was documented in a study of cytomegalovirus exposure and HLA in healthy donors. Deletions cut 7 bases from V and 5 bases from J, with 17 bases between. In germline, CDR1 is SNHLY, CDR2 FYNNEI. CDR3 length equals 14 residues. Primers for the PCR totalled 60 Vbeta and 13 Jbeta. Assay used: immunoSEQ multiplex PCR; TCRdb lists only in-frame clones, some missing. The sample consists of some 120,000 clones, around 64% of them appearing once. As to this clone: As yet, its antigen is unknown.

Study observations and caveats: Available immune exposure information was restricted to CMV serostatus only. The study dropped some indistinguishable V segments, TRBV6-2 and TRBV6-3 among them. The authors judged a highly shared variant cluster likely a sequencing artifact.

This receptor was obtained from a woman aged 25 to 45 in good health and CMV-seronegative. The chain joins TRBV2 to TRBJ1-1; D gene ambiguous. The sequenced material came from PBMCs. The chain's CDR3 is CASTTLAPRTEAFF. DNA of the CDR3: TGTGCCAGCACTACACTAGCCCCAAGGACTGAAGCTTTCTTT.